What follows are 17 T cell receptor beta chains derived from one specimen sequenced in a study of T-cell memory formation after mild COVID-19. TCRdb analysed the 5' RACE reads with MiXCR anew, one entry per CDR3 protein. The profile shows fewer than 450,000 distinct CDR3 sequences, roughly 24% of them singletons. Sequenced sample: PBMCs or a T cell subset sorted from them (not recorded which). The source of these receptors is an adult woman who had mild COVID-19 (a few samples of this study predate the infection). Cell type and time point are not known.

V is TRBV6-1 and J is TRBJ2-2; D may be TRBD1 (6 bases). Between the trimmed V and J ends, which lost 4 bases and 6 bases, there was a span of 9 bases. Looked up from germline, CDR1 is MNHNS and CDR2 is SASEGT. This CDR3 has 13 residues. CDR3 region: CASSGGRAGELFF. DNA for the CDR3: TGTGCCAGCAGTGGGGGGCGCGCCGGGGAGCTGTTTTTT.

This chain joins TRBV9 and TRBJ2-7, with 10 bases fitting TRBD1. Looked up from germline, CDR1 is SGDLS and CDR2 is YYNGEE. CDR3 length equals 15 residues. The ends lost 0 bases at V and 1 base at J; junction bases unmatched: 1. CDR3 in amino acids: CASSVVGQGSYEQYF. CDR3 nucleotide sequence: TGTGCCAGCAGCGTAGTGGGACAGGGGTCCTACGAGCAGTACTTC.

The V and J genes are TRBV5-1 and TRBJ2-7; no clear D gene. The CDR3 loop spans 15 amino acids. V was trimmed by 0 bases and J by 2 bases, leaving 12 bases between them. CDR1 is SGHRS and CDR2 is YFSETQ in the germline V gene. DNA of the CDR3: TGCGCCAGCAGCTTGGGGGAACTTGGGGCCTACGAGCAGTACTTC. Residues: CASSLGELGAYEQYF.

This clonotype was observed a few times. The chain carries TRBV12-3 or TRBV12-4 and TRBJ1-1, with 7 bases aligning to TRBD1. Germline trimming cut 5 bases from V and 5 bases from J; bases unmatched to any gene: 11. CDR3 size: 15 residues. CDR3 amino acids: CASSRQVTGNTEAFF. As DNA, the CDR3 is TGTGCCAGCAGTCGACAGGTGACAGGGAATACTGAAGCTTTCTTT.

The genes are TRBV6-5 and TRBJ1-3; D is ambiguous. The V gene's germline CDR1 is MNHEY and CDR2 SVGAGI. This CDR3 spans 13 amino acids. Between the trimmed V and J ends, which lost 6 bases and 3 bases, there was a span of 9 bases. CDR3 nucleotides: TGTGCCAGCAGCAAAACACTTGGAAACACCATATATTTT. Translating gives CASSKTLGNTIYF.

This clonotype has more than one count but fewer than ten. This chain connects TRBV12-3 or TRBV12-4 to TRBJ2-3, with 10 bases matching TRBD1. This CDR3 is 14 amino acids long. Losses at the gene ends were 6 bases for V and 5 bases for J; bases not matched to a gene: 5. CDR3 nucleotides: TGTGCCAGCAGACCTGGACAGGGGGGAGATACGCAGTATTTT. It translates to CASRPGQGGDTQYF.

This clonotype was recorded many times. The genes are TRBV25-1 and TRBJ2-7, with TRBD2 identical over 8 bases. Germline V gene sequence: CDR1 MGHDK, CDR2 SYGVNS. Trimming at V came to 11 bases and at J to 0 bases, leaving 6 bases not matched to a gene. The CDR3 extends over 13 amino acids. The CDR3 region has the DNA TGTGCCTCGCGGGGGGCTGCCTCCTACGAGCAGTACTTC. Protein sequence: CASRGAASYEQYF.

The chain couples TRBV27 to TRBJ2-5; a possible D gene is TRBD2 (6 bases). The germline V gene encodes CDR1 MNHEY and CDR2 SMNVEV (reference sequence). V was clipped by 5 bases and J by 7 bases, with 20 bases between them. The CDR3 loop spans 15 amino acids. The CDR3 bases are TGTGCCAGCAGTCTCACTTTGGGACTCCCAGGGACCCAGTACTTC. It encodes CASSLTLGLPGTQYF.

This clonotype was seen a few times. The chain links TRBV6-5 to TRBJ1-3; 10 positions agree with TRBD1. Germline CDR1 and CDR2: MNHEY and SVGAGI. The J segment lost 8 bases and the V segment lost 7 bases, leaving 8 bases of the junction unmatched. This CDR3 region has 14 residues. CDR3 protein: CASKPTGGRDTIYF. CDR3 bases: TGTGCCAGCAAACCGACAGGGGGCCGGGACACCATATATTTT.

The chain is built from TRBV5-1 and TRBJ1-1, with TRBD1 matching 9 bases. Trimming cost V 4 bases and J 8 bases; bases outside gene matches: 9. This CDR3 has 14 amino acids. Germline V gene sequence: CDR1 SGHRS, CDR2 YFSETQ. In nucleotides, the CDR3 is TGCGCCAGCAGCGCCGGGACAGGGAGGGGAGAAGCTTTCTTT. Translating gives CASSAGTGRGEAFF. Together with reference TRBV5-1 and TRBJ1-1, the CDR3 gives the full variable domain: KAGVTQTPRYLIKTRGQQVTLSCSPISGHRSVSWYQQTPGQGLQFLFEYFSETQRNKGNFPGRFSGRQFSNSRSEMNVSTLELGDSALYLCASSAGTGRGEAFFGQGTRLTVV.

The sample holds a few counts of this clonotype. V is TRBV7-9 and J is TRBJ2-1; 10 bases match TRBD2. Trimming took 4 bases from V and 4 from J; bases not matched to a gene: 4. In germline, CDR1 is SEHNR, CDR2 FQNEAQ (reference sequence). This CDR3 is built from 15 residues. Here the CDR3 DNA reads TGTGCCAGCAGCTCGCAACTAGCGGGGTACAATGAGCAGTTCTTC. This codes for CASSSQLAGYNEQFF.

This clonotype was counted a few times. The rearrangement joins TRBV20-1 to TRBJ1-1; 9 bases match TRBD1. The V and J ends lost 5 bases and 6 bases, in that order; junction bases with no gene match: 1. Looked up from germline, CDR1 is DFQATT and CDR2 is SNEGSKA (reference sequence). This CDR3 has 11 amino acids. CDR3 loop: CSADRGAEAFF. Here the CDR3 DNA reads TGCAGTGCTGACAGGGGGGCTGAAGCTTTCTTT.

The chain has TRBV7-2 and TRBJ2-5; 8 positions match TRBD1. Unmatched junction bases numbered 9, after V lost 5 bases and J lost 4 bases. This CDR3 is built from 15 residues. Germline loops: CDR1 SGHTA, CDR2 FQGNSA. CDR3 in DNA: TGTGCCAGCAGCGCCGGGACAGGTATTCGAGAGACCCAGTACTTC. Protein: CASSAGTGIRETQYF.

This rearrangement joins TRBV4-1 to TRBJ2-3, with TRBD2 identical over 7 bases. The ends lost 3 bases at V and 1 base at J; junction bases unmatched: 4. This CDR3 spans 15 amino acids. The germline V gene encodes CDR1 MGHRA and CDR2 YSYEKL. The CDR3 sequence: CASSQRTRGTDTQYF. In nucleotides, the CDR3 is TGCGCCAGCAGCCAGAGGACTAGGGGCACAGATACGCAGTATTTT.

The CDR3 DNA follows: TGTGCCAGCACCCTTGCCGGGGAGCTGTTTTTT. Amino acids: CASTLAGELFF. The chain combines TRBV7-9 with TRBJ2-2; D gene ambiguous. This CDR3 is 11 amino acids long. Germline values: CDR1 SEHNR, CDR2 FQNEAQ (reference sequence). Trimming removed 7 bases from V and 6 bases from J, with 6 bases in between.

This clonotype has a handful of counts. This chain uses TRBV24-1 with TRBJ2-1; 11 nucleotides line up with TRBD2. After removal of 4 bases from V and 7 bases from J, the junction contained 8 bases not matched to a gene. CDR1 and CDR2 from the germline V gene are KGHDR and SFDVKD. This CDR3 is built from 16 residues. Here the CDR3 reads CATSDRTSGSFNEQFF. The DNA of the CDR3 is TGTGCCACCAGTGACCGCACTAGCGGGAGCTTTAATGAGCAGTTCTTC.

This sequence joins TRBV5-4 and TRBJ1-4, with a tentative D call TRBD1 (5 bases). Between the trimmed V and J ends, which lost 4 bases and 4 bases, there was a span of 11 bases. Germline loops: CDR1 SGHNT, CDR2 YYREEE (reference sequence). The CDR3 runs to 14 residues. The CDR3 DNA follows: TGTGCCAGCAGCCCTACAGGAAATAATGAAAAACTGTTTTTT. This sequence encodes CASSPTGNNEKLFF.